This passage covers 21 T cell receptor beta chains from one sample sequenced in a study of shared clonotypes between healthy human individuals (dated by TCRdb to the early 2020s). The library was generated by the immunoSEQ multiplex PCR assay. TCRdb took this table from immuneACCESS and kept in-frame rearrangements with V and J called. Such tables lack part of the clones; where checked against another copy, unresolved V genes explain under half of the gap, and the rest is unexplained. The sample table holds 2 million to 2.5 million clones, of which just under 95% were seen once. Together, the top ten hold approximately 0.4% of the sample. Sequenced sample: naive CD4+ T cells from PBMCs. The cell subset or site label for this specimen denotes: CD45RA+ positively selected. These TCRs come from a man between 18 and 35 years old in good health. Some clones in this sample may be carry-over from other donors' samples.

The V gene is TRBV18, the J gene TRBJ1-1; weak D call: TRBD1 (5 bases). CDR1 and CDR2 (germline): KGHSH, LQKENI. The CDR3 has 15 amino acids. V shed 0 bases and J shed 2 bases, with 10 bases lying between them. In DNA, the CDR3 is TGTGCCAGCTCACCACCGGAGGGGCGAAACACTGAAGCTTTCTTT. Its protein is CASSPPEGRNTEAFF.

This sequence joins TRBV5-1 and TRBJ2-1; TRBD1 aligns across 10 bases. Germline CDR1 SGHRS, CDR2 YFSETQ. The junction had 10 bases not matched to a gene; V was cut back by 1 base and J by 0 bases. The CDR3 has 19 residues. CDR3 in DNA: TGCGCCAGCAGCTTGTTCGGACAGGGGGTGATCAGCTCCTACAATGAGCAGTTCTTC. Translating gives CASSLFGQGVISSYNEQFF. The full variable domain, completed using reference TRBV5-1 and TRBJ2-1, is KAGVTQTPRYLIKTRGQQVTLSCSPISGHRSVSWYQQTPGQGLQFLFEYFSETQRNKGNFPGRFSGRQFSNSRSEMNVSTLELGDSALYLCASSLFGQGVISSYNEQFFGPGTRLTVL.

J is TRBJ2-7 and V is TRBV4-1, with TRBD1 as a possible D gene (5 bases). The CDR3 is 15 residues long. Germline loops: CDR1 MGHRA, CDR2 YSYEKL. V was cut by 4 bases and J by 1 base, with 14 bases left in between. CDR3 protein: CASSRYTTESYEQYF. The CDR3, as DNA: TGCGCCAGCAGCCGATACACGACAGAATCCTACGAGCAGTACTTC.

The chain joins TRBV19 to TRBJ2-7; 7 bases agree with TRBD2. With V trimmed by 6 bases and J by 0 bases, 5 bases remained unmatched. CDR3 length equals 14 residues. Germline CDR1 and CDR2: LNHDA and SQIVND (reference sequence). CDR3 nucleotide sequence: TGTGCCAGTAGCCCGGGGGGTCCCTCCTACGAGCAGTACTTC. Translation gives CASSPGGPSYEQYF. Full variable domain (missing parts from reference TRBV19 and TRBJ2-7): DGGITQSPKYLFRKEGQNVTLSCEQNLNHDAMYWYRQDPGQGLRLIYYSQIVNDFQKGDIAEGYSVSREKKESFPLTVTSAQKNPTAFYLCASSPGGPSYEQYFGPGTRLTVT.

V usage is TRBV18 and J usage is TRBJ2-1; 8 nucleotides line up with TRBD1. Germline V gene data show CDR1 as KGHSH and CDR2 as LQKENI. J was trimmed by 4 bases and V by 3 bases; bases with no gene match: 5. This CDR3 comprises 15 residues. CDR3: CASSPATGAYNEQFF. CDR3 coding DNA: TGTGCCAGCTCACCGGCGACAGGGGCTTACAATGAGCAGTTCTTC. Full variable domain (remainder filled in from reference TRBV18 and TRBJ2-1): NAGVMQNPRHLVRRRGQEARLRCSPMKGHSHVYWYRQLPEEGLKFMVYLQKENIIDESGMPKERFSAEFPKEGPSILRIQQVVRGDSAAYFCASSPATGAYNEQFFGPGTRLTVL.

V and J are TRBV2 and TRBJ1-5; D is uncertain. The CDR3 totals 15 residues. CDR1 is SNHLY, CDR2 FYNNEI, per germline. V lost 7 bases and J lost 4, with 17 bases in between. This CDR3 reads CASTSFRTLNQPQHF. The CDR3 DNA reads TGTGCCAGCACAAGTTTCCGGACGCTTAATCAGCCCCAGCATTTT.

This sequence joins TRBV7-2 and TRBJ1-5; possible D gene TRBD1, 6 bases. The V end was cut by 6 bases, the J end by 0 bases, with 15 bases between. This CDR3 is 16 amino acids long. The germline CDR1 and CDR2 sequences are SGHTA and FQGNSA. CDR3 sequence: CASRVGTPASNQPQHF. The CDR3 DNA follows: TGTGCCAGCAGGGTAGGGACACCTGCTAGCAATCAGCCCCAGCATTTT.

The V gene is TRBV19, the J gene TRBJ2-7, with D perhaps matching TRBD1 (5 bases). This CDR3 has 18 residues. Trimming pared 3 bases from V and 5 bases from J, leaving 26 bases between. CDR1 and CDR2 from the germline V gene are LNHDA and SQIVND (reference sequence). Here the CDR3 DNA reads TGTGCCAGTAGTATCGCACCACTCAGGGTTTTGTATGGGGACGAGCAGTACTTC. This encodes CASSIAPLRVLYGDEQYF.

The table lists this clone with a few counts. This chain's CDR3 is CAWSGQQQQPQHF. CDR3 coding DNA: TGTGCCTGGAGTGGACAACAGCAGCAGCCCCAGCATTTT. This chain joins TRBV30 and TRBJ1-5; D gene unclear. The CDR3 runs 13 residues. Germline assignment: CDR1 GTSNPN and CDR2 SVGIG (reference sequence). V was shortened by 1 base and J by 7 bases, with 11 bases between the two germline ends.

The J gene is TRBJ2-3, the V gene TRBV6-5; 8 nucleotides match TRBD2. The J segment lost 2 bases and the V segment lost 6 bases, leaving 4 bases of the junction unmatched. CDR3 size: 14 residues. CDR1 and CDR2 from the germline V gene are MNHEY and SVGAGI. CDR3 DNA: TGTGCCAGCAGACAAGCGGGAGTCACAGATACGCAGTATTTT. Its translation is CASRQAGVTDTQYF.

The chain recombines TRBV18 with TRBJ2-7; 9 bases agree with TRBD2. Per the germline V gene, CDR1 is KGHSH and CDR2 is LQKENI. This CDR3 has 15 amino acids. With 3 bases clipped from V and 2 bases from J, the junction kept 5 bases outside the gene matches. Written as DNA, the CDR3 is TGTGCCAGCTCACCCTTGACTAGCGGAACCTACGAGCAGTACTTC. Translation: CASSPLTSGTYEQYF.

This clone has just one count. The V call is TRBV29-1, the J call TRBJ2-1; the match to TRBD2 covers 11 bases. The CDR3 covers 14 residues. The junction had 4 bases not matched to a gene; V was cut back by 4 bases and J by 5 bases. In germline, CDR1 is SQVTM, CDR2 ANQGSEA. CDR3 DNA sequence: TGCAGCGTTGCTGGGACTAGCGGTAACAATGAGCAGTTCTTC. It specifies CSVAGTSGNNEQFF.

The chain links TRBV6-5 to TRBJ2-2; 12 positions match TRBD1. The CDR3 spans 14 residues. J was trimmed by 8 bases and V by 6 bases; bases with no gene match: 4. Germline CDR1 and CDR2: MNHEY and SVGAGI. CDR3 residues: CASSRDRGLGELFF. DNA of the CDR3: TGTGCCAGCAGCCGGGACAGGGGGCTGGGGGAGCTGTTTTTT.

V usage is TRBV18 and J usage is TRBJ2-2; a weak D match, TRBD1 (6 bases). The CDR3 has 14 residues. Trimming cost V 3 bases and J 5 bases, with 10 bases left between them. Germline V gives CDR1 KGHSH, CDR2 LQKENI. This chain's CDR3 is CASSPQGRTGELFF. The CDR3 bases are TGTGCCAGCTCACCTCAGGGGCGGACCGGGGAGCTGTTTTTT.

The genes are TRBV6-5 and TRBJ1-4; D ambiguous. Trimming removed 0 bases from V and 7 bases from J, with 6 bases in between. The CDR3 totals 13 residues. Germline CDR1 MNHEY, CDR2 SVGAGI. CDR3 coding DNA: TGTGCCAGCAGTTACTCCCTCACTGAAAAACTGTTTTTT. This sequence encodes CASSYSLTEKLFF.

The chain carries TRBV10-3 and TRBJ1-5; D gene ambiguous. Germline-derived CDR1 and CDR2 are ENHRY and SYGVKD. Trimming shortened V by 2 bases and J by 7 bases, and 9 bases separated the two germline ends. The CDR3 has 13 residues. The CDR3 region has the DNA TGTGCCATCAGTGAGGGCCTAGGACAGCCCCAGCATTTT. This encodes CAISEGLGQPQHF.

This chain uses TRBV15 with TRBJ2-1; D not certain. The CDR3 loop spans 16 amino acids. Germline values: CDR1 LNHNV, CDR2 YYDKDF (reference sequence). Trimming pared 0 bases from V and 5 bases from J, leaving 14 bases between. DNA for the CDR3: TGTGCCACCAGCAGAGATTCGGCAGGAATTAACAATGAGCAGTTCTTC. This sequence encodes CATSRDSAGINNEQFF.

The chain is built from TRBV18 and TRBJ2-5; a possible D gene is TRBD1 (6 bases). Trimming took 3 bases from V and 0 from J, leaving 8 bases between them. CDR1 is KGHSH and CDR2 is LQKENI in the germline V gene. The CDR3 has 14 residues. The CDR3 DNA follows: TGTGCCAGCTCACCTTACAGGGACCAAGAGACCCAGTACTTC. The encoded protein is CASSPYRDQETQYF. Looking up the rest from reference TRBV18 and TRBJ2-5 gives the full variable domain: NAGVMQNPRHLVRRRGQEARLRCSPMKGHSHVYWYRQLPEEGLKFMVYLQKENIIDESGMPKERFSAEFPKEGPSILRIQQVVRGDSAAYFCASSPYRDQETQYFGPGTRLLVL.

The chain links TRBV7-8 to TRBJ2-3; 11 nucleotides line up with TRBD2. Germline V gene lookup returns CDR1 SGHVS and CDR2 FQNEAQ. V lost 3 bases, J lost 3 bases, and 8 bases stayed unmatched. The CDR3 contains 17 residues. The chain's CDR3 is CASSLAVAGGPTDTQYF. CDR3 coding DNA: TGTGCCAGCAGCTTGGCGGTAGCGGGAGGGCCGACAGATACGCAGTATTTT.

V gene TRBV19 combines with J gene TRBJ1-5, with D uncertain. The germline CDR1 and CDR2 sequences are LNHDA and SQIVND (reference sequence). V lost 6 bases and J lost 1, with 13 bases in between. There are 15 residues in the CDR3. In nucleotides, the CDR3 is TGTGCCAGTAGACTCTCTCGGGAAAGCAATCAGCCCCAGCATTTT. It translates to CASRLSRESNQPQHF.

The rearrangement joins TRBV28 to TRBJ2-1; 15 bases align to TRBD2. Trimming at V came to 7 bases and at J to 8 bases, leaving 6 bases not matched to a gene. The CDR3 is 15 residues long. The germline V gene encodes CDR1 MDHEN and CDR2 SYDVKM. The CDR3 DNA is TGTGCCAGCACCTCCGGGACTAGCGGGAGGTATGAGCAGTTCTTC. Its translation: CASTSGTSGRYEQFF.